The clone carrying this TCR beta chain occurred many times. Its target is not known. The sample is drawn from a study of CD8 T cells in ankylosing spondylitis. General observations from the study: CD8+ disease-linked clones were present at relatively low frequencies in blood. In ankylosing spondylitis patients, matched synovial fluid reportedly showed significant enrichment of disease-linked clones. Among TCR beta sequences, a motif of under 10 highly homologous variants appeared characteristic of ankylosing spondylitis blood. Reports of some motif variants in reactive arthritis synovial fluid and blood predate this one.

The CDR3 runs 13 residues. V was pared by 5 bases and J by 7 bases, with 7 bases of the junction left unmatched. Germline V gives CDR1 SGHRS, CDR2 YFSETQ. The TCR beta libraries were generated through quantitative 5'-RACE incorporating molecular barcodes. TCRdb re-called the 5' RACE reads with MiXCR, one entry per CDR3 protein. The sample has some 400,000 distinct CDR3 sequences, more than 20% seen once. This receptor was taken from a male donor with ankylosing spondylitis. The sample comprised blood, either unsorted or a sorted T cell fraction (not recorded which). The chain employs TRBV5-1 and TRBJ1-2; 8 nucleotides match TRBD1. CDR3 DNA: TGCGCCAGCAGTCAGGACAGGGTCAGTGGCTACACCTTC. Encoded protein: CASSQDRVSGYTF.